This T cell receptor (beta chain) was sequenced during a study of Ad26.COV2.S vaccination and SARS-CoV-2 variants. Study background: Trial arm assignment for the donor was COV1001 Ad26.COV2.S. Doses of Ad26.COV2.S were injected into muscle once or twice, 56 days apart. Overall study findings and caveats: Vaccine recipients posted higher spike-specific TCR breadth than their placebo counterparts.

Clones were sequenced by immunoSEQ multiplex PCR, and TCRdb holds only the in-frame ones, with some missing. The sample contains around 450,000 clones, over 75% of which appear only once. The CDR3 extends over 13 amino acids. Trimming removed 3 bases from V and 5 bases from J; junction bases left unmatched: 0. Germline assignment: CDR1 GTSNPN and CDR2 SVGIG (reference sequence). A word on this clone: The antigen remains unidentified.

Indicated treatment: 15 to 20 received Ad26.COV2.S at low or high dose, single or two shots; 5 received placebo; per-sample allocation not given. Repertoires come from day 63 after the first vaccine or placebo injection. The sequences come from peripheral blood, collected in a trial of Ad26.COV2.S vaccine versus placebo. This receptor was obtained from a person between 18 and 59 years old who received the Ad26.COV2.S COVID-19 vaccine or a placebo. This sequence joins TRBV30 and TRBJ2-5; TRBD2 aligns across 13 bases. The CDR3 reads CAWRLAGGETQYF. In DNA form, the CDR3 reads TGTGCCTGGAGACTAGCGGGAGGGGAGACCCAGTACTTC.